This TCR beta chain derives from a study of type 1 and type 2 diabetes patients. Study results and caveats: Some T1D-only expanded clones might appear in more T2D or control samples.

A few counts support this clonotype. Antigen unknown. The CDR3 loop spans 15 amino acids. The V end lost 0 bases, the J end lost 4 bases, and 11 bases lay between the germline ends. Germline V gene lookup returns CDR1 LNHNV and CDR2 YYDKDF (reference sequence). PCR was run on genomic DNA. The TCR beta CDR3 region was amplified using 30 forward and 13 reverse primers. One entry per CDR3 protein, called by TCRdb with MiXCR from the multiplex PCR reads. Of more than 250,000 distinct CDR3 sequences in the sample, around 50% were seen once. Source material: peripheral blood mononuclear cells (PBMCs). This clonotype was obtained from a man in his late teens or twenties with type 2 diabetes. J is TRBJ2-3 and V is TRBV15; D remains unclear. The CDR3 DNA is TGTGCCACCAGCAGAGATCGTAGGGTGGCAGATACGCAGTATTTT. Its protein is CATSRDRRVADTQYF.